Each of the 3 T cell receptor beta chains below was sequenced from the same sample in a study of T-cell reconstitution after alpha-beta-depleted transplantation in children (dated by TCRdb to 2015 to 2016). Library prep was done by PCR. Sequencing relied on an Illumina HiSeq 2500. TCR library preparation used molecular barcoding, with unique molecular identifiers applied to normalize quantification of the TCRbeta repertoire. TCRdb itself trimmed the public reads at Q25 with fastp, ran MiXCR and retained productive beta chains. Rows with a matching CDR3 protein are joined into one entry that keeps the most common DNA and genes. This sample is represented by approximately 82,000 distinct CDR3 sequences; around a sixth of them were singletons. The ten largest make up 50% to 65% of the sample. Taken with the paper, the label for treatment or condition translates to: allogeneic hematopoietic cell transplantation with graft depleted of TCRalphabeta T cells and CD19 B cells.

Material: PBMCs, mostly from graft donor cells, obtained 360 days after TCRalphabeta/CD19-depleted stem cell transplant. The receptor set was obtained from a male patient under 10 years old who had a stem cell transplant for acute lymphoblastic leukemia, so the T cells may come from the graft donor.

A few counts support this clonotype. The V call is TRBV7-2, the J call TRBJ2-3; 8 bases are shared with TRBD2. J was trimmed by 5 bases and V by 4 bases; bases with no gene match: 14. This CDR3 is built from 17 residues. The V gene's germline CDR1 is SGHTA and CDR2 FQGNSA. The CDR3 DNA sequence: TGTGCCAGCAGCTCACGGCCGAGAGGCGGGAGGATAGATACGCAGTATTTT. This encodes CASSSRPRGGRIDTQYF.

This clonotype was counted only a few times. CDR3 coding DNA: TGTGCCAGCAGCCACCTCCAGGGCAGGCAAGAGACCCAGTACTTC. This encodes CASSHLQGRQETQYF. The chain couples TRBV9 to TRBJ2-5; a possible D gene is TRBD1 (5 bases). In germline, CDR1 is SGDLS, CDR2 YYNGEE. V dropped 4 bases and J dropped 2 bases, with 15 bases sitting between them. The CDR3 is 15 residues long.

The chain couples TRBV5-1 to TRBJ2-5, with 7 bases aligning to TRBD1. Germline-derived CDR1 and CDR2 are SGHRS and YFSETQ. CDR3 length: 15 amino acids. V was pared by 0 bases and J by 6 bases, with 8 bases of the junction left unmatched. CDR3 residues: CASSLVDRVGKTQYF. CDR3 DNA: TGCGCCAGCAGCTTGGTTGACAGGGTTGGAAAGACCCAGTACTTC.